These 28 T cell receptor beta chains were all obtained from the same sample, sequenced in a study of beta chain features in type 1 diabetes. These receptors' targets are unknown. Study conclusions and caveats: In all four CD4+ subsets, TCRB CDR3 length was significantly, moderately reduced in type 1 diabetes.

Isolated RNA was reverse transcribed in full, so expressed TCRB transcripts were sequenced. Produced via immunoSEQ multiplex PCR; TCRdb's table is partial and in-frame only. The sample lists more than 200,000 clones, roughly 17% occurring once. Sequences were obtained from naive CD4+ T cells from blood. These TCRs come from a man aged 25 to 40 with type 1 diabetes.

The V gene is TRBV2, the J gene TRBJ1-5; 8 bases match TRBD1. The CDR3 has 13 residues. Germline loops: CDR1 SNHLY, CDR2 FYNNEI. V gave up 5 bases and J gave up 7 bases; unmatched junction bases: 4. CDR3 in amino acids: CASSNRGLQPQHF. DNA of the CDR3: TGTGCCAGCAGTAACAGGGGGTTACAGCCCCAGCATTTT.

A remark on this clone: Other DNA sequences within the sample encode an identical CDR3. The CDR3 protein is CASSLVSTGELFF. DNA for the CDR3: TGTGCCAGCAGCTTGGTGAGCACCGGGGAGCTGTTTTTT. The V call is TRBV5-6, the J call TRBJ2-2; unclear D gene. Germline V lookup: CDR1 SGHDT, CDR2 YYEEEE. The CDR3 sequence is 13 residues long. Trimming pared 0 bases from V and 4 bases from J, leaving 4 bases between. The complete variable domain, with remaining parts taken from reference TRBV5-6 and TRBJ2-2, reads DAGVTQSPTHLIKTRGQQVTLRCSPKSGHDTVSWYQQALGQGPQFIFQYYEEEERQRGNFPDRFSGHQFPNYSSELNVNALLLGDSALYLCASSLVSTGELFFGEGSRLTVL.

The genes are TRBV28 and TRBJ2-7; the match to TRBD2 covers 9 bases. This CDR3 spans 16 amino acids. Germline assignment: CDR1 MDHEN and CDR2 SYDVKM. Losses at the gene ends were 5 bases for V and 6 bases for J; bases not matched to a gene: 14. The CDR3 sequence: CASSPLAGAVSGEQYF. Written as DNA, the CDR3 is TGTGCCAGCAGTCCTTTAGCGGGAGCCGTGTCTGGCGAGCAGTACTTC.

This chain uses TRBV30 with TRBJ1-1; D uncertain. This CDR3 has 13 residues. Trimming stripped 2 bases from V and 0 bases from J, with 7 bases between. In germline, CDR1 is GTSNPN, CDR2 SVGIG (reference sequence). The CDR3 reads CAWSNVMNTEAFF. In DNA, the CDR3 is TGTGCCTGGAGTAACGTCATGAACACTGAAGCTTTCTTT.

This clone has a handful of counts. The J gene is TRBJ1-1, the V gene TRBV15; unclear D gene. The V gene lost 0 bases and the J gene lost 0 bases, with 8 bases spanning the gap. This CDR3 contains 15 residues. The germline CDR1 and CDR2 sequences are LNHNV and YYDKDF (reference sequence). The CDR3 DNA sequence: TGTGCCACCAGCAGAGAACGGAGATTGAACACTGAAGCTTTCTTT. It is translated as CATSRERRLNTEAFF.

This clone appeared a few times. V and J are TRBV4-2 and TRBJ1-2; 9 bases fit TRBD1. This CDR3 contains 15 residues. V was pared by 4 bases and J by 2 bases, with 5 bases of the junction left unmatched. The germline CDR1 and CDR2 sequences are LGHNA and YNFKEQ. The CDR3 coding sequence is TGTGCCAGCAGCCCGCCACAGGGGGCGAACTATGGCTACACCTTC. Encoded protein: CASSPPQGANYGYTF.

This clone was detected only a few times. The chain is built from TRBV29-1 and TRBJ2-4; perhaps D is TRBD1 or TRBD2 (5 bases each). The CDR3 totals 13 residues. Germline CDR1 and CDR2: SQVTM and ANQGSEA. The V end was cut by 7 bases, the J end by 9 bases, with 19 bases between. The CDR3 bases are TGCAGCGCCCCGGGAAGTATTCAGGGCATTCAGTACTTC. It yields the protein CSAPGSIQGIQYF.

The chain uses TRBV27 and TRBJ1-2; TRBD1 matches at 9 bases. With 5 bases clipped from V and 8 bases from J, the junction kept 6 bases outside the gene matches. Germline V CDR1 and CDR2: MNHEY, SMNVEV (reference sequence). This CDR3 spans 13 amino acids. The DNA of the CDR3 is TGTGCCAGCAGTGACACAGGGGGCGCGGGCTACACCTTC. Its protein is CASSDTGGAGYTF.

This clone was found a few times. The CDR3 spells CSVDAGKSYEQYF. The CDR3 bases are TGCAGCGTTGATGCGGGGAAATCCTACGAGCAGTACTTC. The chain carries TRBV29-1 and TRBJ2-7; tentatively, D is TRBD2 (6 bases). V shed 3 bases and J shed 1 base, with 10 bases lying between them. The length of the CDR3 is 13 residues. Germline V CDR1 and CDR2: SQVTM, ANQGSEA.

This clone has more than one count but fewer than ten. The chain joins TRBV5-1 to TRBJ2-3; D unclear. Trimming stripped 6 bases from V and 2 bases from J, with 13 bases between. The CDR3 consists of 14 residues. The germline gives CDR1 SGHRS, CDR2 YFSETQ. In nucleotides, the CDR3 is TGCGCCAGCACAGGTTTCGACCCCACAGATACGCAGTATTTT. Its translation: CASTGFDPTDTQYF.

The chain uses TRBV30 and TRBJ2-5, with 14 bases matching TRBD2. The germline V gene encodes CDR1 GTSNPN and CDR2 SVGIG (reference sequence). The CDR3 runs 15 residues. J was trimmed by 4 bases and V by 1 base; bases with no gene match: 2. As DNA, the CDR3 is TGTGCCTGGAGTGCGGGACTAGCGGGAGCAGAGACCCAGTACTTC. As protein: CAWSAGLAGAETQYF.

This clone was observed a few times. V usage is TRBV4-3 and J usage is TRBJ2-3, with 8 bases matching TRBD2. V was clipped by 1 base and J by 2 bases; unmatched bases: 5. The CDR3 consists of 16 residues. The germline V gene encodes CDR1 LGHNA and CDR2 YSLEER. CDR3 coding DNA: TGCGCCAGCAGCCAAGCCGTTAGCGGGACCACAGATACGCAGTATTTT. This translates into CASSQAVSGTTDTQYF.

This clone was detected a few times. At one end, the junction sequence differs from germline, possibly due to a read error. The chain combines TRBV12-5 with TRBJ1-5, with unresolved D. Looked up from germline, CDR1 is LGHNT and CDR2 is FRNRAP. This CDR3 contains 14 residues. In DNA, the CDR3 is TGTGCTAGTGGCTTGGTAGGGAGCAATCAGCCCCAGCATTTT. As protein: CASGLVGSNQPQHF.

In its sample, this clone was seen a few times. V gene TRBV29-1 combines with J gene TRBJ2-5, with D hard to call. The germline gives CDR1 SQVTM, CDR2 ANQGSEA. Trimming took 2 bases from V and 4 from J, leaving 14 bases between them. The length of the CDR3 is 14 residues. CDR3 coding DNA: TGCAGCGTTGAAAACTCTCTGTTCGGAGAGACCCAGTACTTC. This sequence encodes CSVENSLFGETQYF. The full variable domain, completed using reference TRBV29-1 and TRBJ2-5, is SAVISQKPSRDICQRGTSLTIQCQVDSQVTMMFWYRQQPGQSLTLIATANQGSEATYESGFVIDKFPISRPNLTFSTLTVSNMSPEDSSIYLCSVENSLFGETQYFGPGTRLLVL.

This clone was detected a few times. The genes are TRBV28 and TRBJ1-4; possibly TRBD1 for D (5 bases). Per the germline V gene, CDR1 is MDHEN and CDR2 is SYDVKM. Between the trimmed V and J ends, which lost 7 bases and 6 bases, there was a span of 12 bases. The CDR3 contains 13 residues. The CDR3 loop reads CASTRGMDEKLFF. CDR3 nucleotide sequence: TGTGCCAGCACCCGGGGGATGGATGAAAAACTGTTTTTT.

This clone occurred a few times. The chain uses TRBV30 and TRBJ2-1, with TRBD2 identical over 8 bases. Germline CDR1 reads GTSNPN; CDR2 reads SVGIG (reference sequence). This CDR3 comprises 14 residues. Unmatched junction bases numbered 5, after V lost 0 bases and J lost 7 bases. CDR3 DNA sequence: TGTGCCTGGAGTGTACCGGCTAGCGGGAATGAGCAGTTCTTC. It yields the protein CAWSVPASGNEQFF.

The chain couples TRBV7-2 to TRBJ1-4; D perhaps matches TRBD1 (5 bases). CDR1 is SGHTA and CDR2 is FQGNSA in the germline V gene. Trimming stripped 0 bases from V and 8 bases from J, with 13 bases between. The CDR3 has 15 amino acids. CDR3: CASSLAGTGGEKLFF. In DNA form, the CDR3 reads TGTGCCAGCAGCTTAGCGGGAACAGGAGGGGAAAAACTGTTTTTT.

V gene TRBV7-9 combines with J gene TRBJ2-2, with D tentatively TRBD2 (5 bases). The germline V gene encodes CDR1 SEHNR and CDR2 FQNEAQ (reference sequence). CDR3 length: 15 amino acids. Trimming removed 10 bases from V and 1 base from J, with 16 bases in between. The CDR3, as DNA: TGTGCCACCTCAGTAGGAGGACGGAACACCGGGGAGCTGTTTTTT. Translation gives CATSVGGRNTGELFF.

V usage is TRBV27 and J usage is TRBJ2-5, with 7 positions matching TRBD2. V was pared by 2 bases and J by 2 bases, with 8 bases of the junction left unmatched. The CDR3 totals 16 residues. Germline V gene sequence: CDR1 MNHEY, CDR2 SMNVEV (reference sequence). CDR3 sequence reads: CASSLRSSGEQETQYF. CDR3 bases: TGTGCCAGCAGTTTACGGTCTAGCGGTGAACAAGAGACCCAGTACTTC.

This clone came up a few times. The V call is TRBV30, the J call TRBJ2-7; no clear D gene. The CDR3 is made up of 12 amino acids. Germline V gene sequence: CDR1 GTSNPN, CDR2 SVGIG (reference sequence). V lost 3 bases and J 2 bases, leaving 8 bases between the germline ends. The CDR3 DNA sequence: TGTGCCTGGAGCTTGACCCCCTACGAGCAGTACTTC. The encoded protein is CAWSLTPYEQYF.

V and J are TRBV28 and TRBJ2-7, with 9 positions matching TRBD1. The CDR3 contains 16 residues. Germline V gene sequence: CDR1 MDHEN, CDR2 SYDVKM. Trimming cost V 7 bases and J 2 bases; bases outside gene matches: 12. DNA for the CDR3: TGTGCCAGCAAAACGGGCCGGGACAGGGATGCCTACGAGCAGTACTTC. Protein: CASKTGRDRDAYEQYF. Complete variable domain (other parts from reference TRBV28 and TRBJ2-7): DVKVTQSSRYLVKRTGEKVFLECVQDMDHENMFWYRQDPGLGLRLIYFSYDVKMKEKGDIPEGYSVSREKKERFSLILESASTNQTSMYLCASKTGRDRDAYEQYFGPGTRLTVT.

This clone was counted a few times. The rearrangement joins TRBV2 to TRBJ2-7; tentatively, D is TRBD1 or TRBD2 (5 bases each). The CDR3 spans 14 residues. Trimming took 4 bases from V and 3 from J, leaving 13 bases between them. The V gene's germline CDR1 is SNHLY and CDR2 FYNNEI. The CDR3 reads CASSASGTVYEQYF. The CDR3, as DNA: TGTGCCAGCAGTGCTTCCGGGACGGTCTACGAGCAGTACTTC.

The rearrangement links TRBV11-2 to TRBJ2-3; D is perhaps TRBD1 or TRBD2 (6 bases each). Trimming left V 7 bases short and J 2 bases short, with 13 bases between. The CDR3 length is 14 residues. Germline V CDR1 and CDR2: SGHAT, FQNNGV. The DNA for the CDR3 is TGTGCCAGCACCCACGGGGGCTACACAGATACGCAGTATTTT. Its protein is CASTHGGYTDTQYF.

This clone showed up just a few times. The chain is built from TRBV30 and TRBJ1-1, with 9 bases fitting TRBD1. This CDR3 region has 13 residues. Germline lookup yields CDR1 GTSNPN and CDR2 SVGIG (reference sequence). The V segment lost 5 bases and the J segment 4 bases; nucleotides outside the gene matches: 5. CDR3 sequence (DNA): TGTGCCTGGGCCGGGACAGGGACCACTGAAGCTTTCTTT. This gives the protein CAWAGTGTTEAFF.

This clone appeared a few times. This sequence joins TRBV9 and TRBJ2-1; D unclear. With 0 bases removed from V and 3 bases from J, the gap between germline ends came to 10 bases. The CDR3 is 15 amino acids. Looked up from germline, CDR1 is SGDLS and CDR2 is YYNGEE. CDR3 protein: CASSVDGNNYNEQFF. CDR3 in DNA: TGTGCCAGCAGCGTAGATGGGAATAACTACAATGAGCAGTTCTTC.

J is TRBJ2-5 and V is TRBV2; D remains unclear. CDR3 length: 13 residues. In germline, CDR1 is SNHLY, CDR2 FYNNEI. Trimming stripped 7 bases from V and 3 bases from J, with 12 bases between. CDR3 sequence reads: CASTGYREETQYF. The CDR3 coding sequence is TGTGCCAGCACCGGGTACCGTGAAGAGACCCAGTACTTC. The entire variable domain, with the rest obtained from reference TRBV2 and TRBJ2-5, is as follows: EPEVTQTPSHQVTQMGQEVILRCVPISNHLYFYWYRQILGQKVEFLVSFYNNEISEKSEIFDDQFSVERPDGSNFTLKIRSTKLEDSAMYFCASTGYREETQYFGPGTRLLVL.

The V call is TRBV7-9, the J call TRBJ1-2; D possibly corresponds to TRBD1 (6 bases). Germline V gene data show CDR1 as SEHNR and CDR2 as FQNEAQ (reference sequence). The CDR3 totals 15 residues. V lost 5 bases to trimming and J lost 4 bases, with 17 bases between them. The CDR3 here is CASSPNGQGSYGYTF. The CDR3 DNA is TGTGCCAGCAGCCCCAATGGGCAGGGGAGCTATGGCTACACCTTC.

V usage is TRBV18 and J usage is TRBJ2-1; no definite D call. The CDR3 is 13 amino acids. Germline values: CDR1 KGHSH, CDR2 LQKENI. Trimming removed 1 base from V and 8 bases from J, with 9 bases in between. The CDR3 sequence is CASSPLVWDEQFF. Here the CDR3 DNA reads TGTGCCAGCTCACCACTGGTTTGGGATGAGCAGTTCTTC.